The rows below give T cell receptor beta chains drawn from one sample of a study of OX40 agonist ivuxolimab in advanced cancers. Some clones are missing from TCRdb's copy, which holds only in-frame ones; the method was immunoSEQ multiplex PCR. The repertoire holds 71,000 or so clones, with about 81% as singletons. Sequenced material: CD4+ or CD8+ T cells sorted from blood, taken in a trial of the OX40 agonist ivuxolimab. These receptor sequences come from an adult with an advanced solid tumor such as melanoma, head and neck, liver or kidney cancer. The CDR3 runs from the conserved cysteine through the conserved F or W. D genes are given only for firm matches. Clone size is not always given. Where it is, it says once, few, many or a class for expanded clones.

CDR3aa: CASSSGQEDGNQPQHF
CDR3nt: TGTGCCAGCAGTTCCGGACAGGAGGATGGCAATCAGCCCCAGCATTTT
j_gene: TRBJ1-5
abundance: -
d_gene: TRBD1
v_gene: TRBV2

CDR3aa: CASMQFGGGYEQYF
CDR3nt: TGTGCCAGCATGCAATTCGGGGGCGGCTACGAGCAGTACTTC
j_gene: TRBJ2-7
abundance: -
d_gene: -
v_gene: TRBV6-5

CDR3aa: CASSWGQISGANVLTF
CDR3nt: TGTGCCAGCAGCTGGGGACAAATCTCTGGGGCCAACGTCCTGACTTTC
j_gene: TRBJ2-6
abundance: once
d_gene: -
v_gene: TRBV5-5

CDR3aa: CASSLAGLAGGYNEQFF
CDR3nt: TGTGCCAGCAGCTTAGCAGGGCTAGCGGGGGGGTACAATGAGCAGTTCTTC
j_gene: TRBJ2-1
abundance: -
d_gene: TRBD2
v_gene: TRBV7-2

CDR3aa: CASSYDGEQYF
CDR3nt: TGTGCCAGCAGTTATGACGGAGAGCAGTACTTC
j_gene: TRBJ2-7
abundance: -
d_gene: -
v_gene: TRBV2

CDR3aa: CASSLSGQLRGYTF
CDR3nt: TGTGCCAGCAGTTTATCTGGACAGCTTCGTGGCTACACCTTC
j_gene: TRBJ1-2
abundance: -
d_gene: -
v_gene: TRBV27

CDR3aa: CSVESDMDSYGGYTF
CDR3nt: TGCAGCGTTGAATCCGACATGGATTCCTATGGGGGCTACACCTTC
j_gene: TRBJ1-2
abundance: -
d_gene: -
v_gene: TRBV29-1

CDR3aa: CAIVDRDSSGNTIYF
CDR3nt: TGTGCCATCGTCGACAGGGATTCTTCTGGAAACACCATATATTTT
j_gene: TRBJ1-3
abundance: -
d_gene: TRBD1
v_gene: TRBV6-1

CDR3aa: CASGQDRAPYGYTF
CDR3nt: TGTGCCAGCGGACAAGACAGGGCTCCCTATGGCTACACCTTC
j_gene: TRBJ1-2
abundance: -
d_gene: TRBD1
v_gene: TRBV6-5

CDR3aa: CASSDTGYSIEQYF
CDR3nt: TGTGCCAGCAGTGATACGGGATACTCTATCGAGCAGTACTTC
j_gene: TRBJ2-7
abundance: -
d_gene: -
v_gene: TRBV6-1

CDR3aa: CASSQDPGTGVFNEQFF
CDR3nt: TGCGCCAGCAGCCAAGACCCCGGGACAGGGGTTTTTAATGAGCAGTTCTTC
j_gene: TRBJ2-1
abundance: -
d_gene: TRBD1
v_gene: TRBV4-3

CDR3aa: CASSLGGDPPGGYTF
CDR3nt: TGTGCCAGCAGCTTAGGTGGGGACCCACCGGGGGGCTACACCTTC
j_gene: TRBJ1-2
abundance: once
d_gene: -
v_gene: TRBV11-2

CDR3aa: CASSFEVQSSYEQYF
CDR3nt: TGCGCCAGCAGCTTCGAGGTCCAGAGCTCCTACGAGCAGTACTTC
j_gene: TRBJ2-7
abundance: -
d_gene: -
v_gene: TRBV5-1

CDR3aa: CSVEKLTSTDTQYF
CDR3nt: TGCAGCGTTGAGAAACTGACGAGCACAGATACGCAGTATTTT
j_gene: TRBJ2-3
abundance: -
d_gene: -
v_gene: TRBV29-1

CDR3aa: CAGSSTGATGELFF
CDR3nt: TGTGCCGGTTCCTCGACAGGGGCCACCGGGGAGCTGTTTTTT
j_gene: TRBJ2-2
abundance: -
d_gene: TRBD1
v_gene: TRBV6-1

CDR3aa: CASSPLAGTTDTQYF
CDR3nt: TGCGCCAGCAGCCCCCTAGCGGGTACTACAGATACGCAGTATTTT
j_gene: TRBJ2-3
abundance: -
d_gene: TRBD2
v_gene: TRBV5-1

CDR3aa: CASSYMRVFVDTEAFF
CDR3nt: TGTGCCAGCAGTTATATGAGGGTTTTTGTGGACACTGAAGCTTTCTTT
j_gene: TRBJ1-1
abundance: once
d_gene: -
v_gene: TRBV6-6

CDR3aa: CASSLFGQGRNGYTF
CDR3nt: TGTGCCAGCAGTTTATTTGGGCAGGGGAGGAATGGCTACACCTTC
j_gene: TRBJ1-2
abundance: few
d_gene: -
v_gene: TRBV28

CDR3aa: CASSLGALAPRKGDTQYF
CDR3nt: TGTGCCAGCAGCTTGGGTGCTCTAGCTCCGAGAAAGGGAGATACGCAGTATTTT
j_gene: TRBJ2-3
abundance: once
d_gene: -
v_gene: TRBV5-8

CDR3aa: CASSARQVHLVTYEQYF
CDR3nt: TGTGCCAGCAGTGCCCGGCAAGTTCATCTGGTAACCTACGAGCAGTACTTC
j_gene: TRBJ2-7
abundance: -
d_gene: -
v_gene: TRBV2

CDR3aa: CASSIVARGETEAFF
CDR3nt: TGTGCCAGTAGTATAGTAGCCAGGGGTGAGACTGAAGCTTTCTTT
j_gene: TRBJ1-1
abundance: -
d_gene: -
v_gene: TRBV19

CDR3aa: CASTPRAGHYNEQFF
CDR3nt: TGTGCCAGCACCCCCAGGGCGGGGCACTACAATGAGCAGTTCTTC
j_gene: TRBJ2-1
abundance: -
d_gene: -
v_gene: TRBV7-2

CDR3aa: CASSSGSTYEQYF
CDR3nt: TGCGCCAGCAGCTCGGGATCAACCTACGAGCAGTACTTC
j_gene: TRBJ2-7
abundance: once
d_gene: -
v_gene: TRBV5-1

CDR3aa: CASSLPGVLEDGANVLTF
CDR3nt: TGTGCCAGCAGCTTGCCCGGGGTGCTCGAGGACGGGGCCAACGTCCTGACTTTC
j_gene: TRBJ2-6
abundance: -
d_gene: -
v_gene: TRBV5-6

CDR3aa: CASSLIGRGRYEQYF
CDR3nt: TGTGCCAGCAGCTTAATCGGCAGGGGGCGGTACGAGCAGTACTTC
j_gene: TRBJ2-7
abundance: many
d_gene: TRBD1
v_gene: TRBV13

CDR3aa: CASSSGTGTGANVLTF
CDR3nt: TGTGCCAGCTCATCCGGGACAGGGACTGGGGCCAACGTCCTGACTTTC
j_gene: TRBJ2-6
abundance: -
d_gene: TRBD1
v_gene: TRBV18

CDR3aa: CATSRGVPTGYDYEQYF
CDR3nt: TGTGCCACCAGCAGAGGCGTCCCGACAGGGTATGACTACGAGCAGTACTTC
j_gene: TRBJ2-7
abundance: -
d_gene: TRBD1
v_gene: TRBV15

CDR3aa: CASARQGHETTNEKLFF
CDR3nt: TGTGCCAGCGCGAGACAGGGCCACGAAACAACTAATGAAAAACTGTTTTTT
j_gene: TRBJ1-4
abundance: -
d_gene: -
v_gene: TRBV21-1

CDR3aa: CASSAIPGLRTGANVLTF
CDR3nt: TGTGCCAGCAGCGCTATACCCGGGCTTCGCACTGGGGCCAACGTCCTGACTTTC
j_gene: TRBJ2-6
abundance: -
d_gene: -
v_gene: TRBV7-2

CDR3aa: CAISESREYGYTF
CDR3nt: TGTGCCATCAGTGAGAGCAGGGAGTACGGCTACACCTTC
j_gene: TRBJ1-2
abundance: -
d_gene: -
v_gene: TRBV10-3

CDR3aa: CAGSFMGVEEQYF
CDR3nt: TGTGCCGGCAGCTTTATGGGTGTAGAAGAGCAGTACTTC
j_gene: TRBJ2-7
abundance: -
d_gene: -
v_gene: TRBV7-6

CDR3aa: CASSAQTGAGANVLTF
CDR3nt: TGTGCCAGCAGTGCCCAGACAGGGGCTGGGGCCAACGTCCTGACTTTC
j_gene: TRBJ2-6
abundance: -
d_gene: TRBD1
v_gene: TRBV6-4

CDR3aa: CASTRGTASNQPQHF
CDR3nt: TGTGCCAGCACCAGAGGGACAGCTAGCAATCAGCCCCAGCATTTT
j_gene: TRBJ1-5
abundance: -
d_gene: TRBD1
v_gene: TRBV5-6

CDR3aa: CASSSPRAGGETQYF
CDR3nt: TGTGCCAGCAGCTCGCCCCGAGCGGGTGGGGAGACCCAGTACTTC
j_gene: TRBJ2-5
abundance: -
d_gene: -
v_gene: TRBV11-1

CDR3aa: CASSVAGENTGELFF
CDR3nt: TGTGCCAGCAGCGTAGCAGGGGAAAACACCGGGGAGCTGTTTTTT
j_gene: TRBJ2-2
abundance: -
d_gene: -
v_gene: TRBV9

CDR3aa: CASSLPPGLAGQETQYF
CDR3nt: TGCGCCAGCAGCCTGCCCCCTGGACTAGCGGGGCAAGAGACCCAGTACTTC
j_gene: TRBJ2-5
abundance: -
d_gene: TRBD2
v_gene: TRBV4-1

CDR3aa: CASSREDRGLRYGYTF
CDR3nt: TGTGCCAGCAGCCGCGAAGACAGGGGGCTTCGGTATGGCTACACCTTC
j_gene: TRBJ1-2
abundance: -
d_gene: TRBD1
v_gene: TRBV7-9

CDR3aa: CASSPKGAIRGHQPQHF
CDR3nt: TGTGCCAGCAGCCCTAAAGGGGCCATCAGGGGCCATCAGCCCCAGCATTTT
j_gene: TRBJ1-5
abundance: -
d_gene: -
v_gene: TRBV2

CDR3aa: CASTATGSTNIQYF
CDR3nt: TGTGCCAGCACCGCGACAGGGTCGACAAACATTCAGTACTTC
j_gene: TRBJ2-4
abundance: few
d_gene: TRBD1
v_gene: TRBV6-1

CDR3aa: CASSIRGLENEKLFF
CDR3nt: TGTGCCAGTAGTATTCGGGGATTGGAGAATGAAAAACTGTTTTTT
j_gene: TRBJ1-4
abundance: -
d_gene: -
v_gene: TRBV19

CDR3aa: CASSRTGSSYEQYF
CDR3nt: TGCGCCAGCAGTAGGACAGGGAGCTCCTACGAGCAGTACTTC
j_gene: TRBJ2-7
abundance: -
d_gene: TRBD1
v_gene: TRBV5-1

CDR3aa: CASSLGDNYEQYF
CDR3nt: TGCGCCAGCAGCTTAGGTGACAACTACGAGCAGTACTTC
j_gene: TRBJ2-7
abundance: -
d_gene: -
v_gene: TRBV5-1

CDR3aa: CASSVGSTTGNTIYF
CDR3nt: TGTGCCAGCAGCGTAGGATCCACGACTGGAAACACCATATATTTT
j_gene: TRBJ1-3
abundance: -
d_gene: -
v_gene: TRBV9

CDR3aa: CASGFVGSSYNSPLHF
CDR3nt: TGTGCTAGTGGTTTCGTGGGGAGCTCCTATAATTCACCCCTCCACTTT
j_gene: TRBJ1-6
abundance: few
d_gene: -
v_gene: TRBV12-5

CDR3aa: CASSRDRAGNTIYF
CDR3nt: TGTGCCAGCTCACGAGACAGGGCTGGAAACACCATATATTTT
j_gene: TRBJ1-3
abundance: -
d_gene: TRBD1
v_gene: TRBV18

CDR3aa: CASSYLSGSSGNTIYF
CDR3nt: TGTGCCAGCAGTTACTTATCCGGGAGCTCTGGAAACACCATATATTTT
j_gene: TRBJ1-3
abundance: -
d_gene: -
v_gene: TRBV6-5

CDR3aa: CASSLQGPRGEQYF
CDR3nt: TGTGCCAGCAGTTTACAGGGCCCTCGGGGTGAGCAGTACTTC
j_gene: TRBJ2-7
abundance: -
d_gene: -
v_gene: TRBV27

CDR3aa: CASSPTTGTNTGELFF
CDR3nt: TGTGCCAGCAGCCCTACGACAGGAACTAACACCGGGGAGCTGTTTTTT
j_gene: TRBJ2-2
abundance: -
d_gene: -
v_gene: TRBV9

CDR3aa: CASSPIRAGSYGYTF
CDR3nt: TGTGCCAGCAGTCCCATCCGCGCAGGGAGCTATGGCTACACCTTC
j_gene: TRBJ1-2
abundance: once
d_gene: -
v_gene: TRBV27

CDR3aa: CASSPVAYPGNTIYF
CDR3nt: TGTGCCAGTAGTCCCGTCGCGTATCCTGGAAACACCATATATTTT
j_gene: TRBJ1-3
abundance: -
d_gene: -
v_gene: TRBV19

CDR3aa: CASSLLGNDGYTF
CDR3nt: TGTGCCAGCAGCTTACTGGGAAACGATGGCTACACCTTC
j_gene: TRBJ1-2
abundance: -
d_gene: -
v_gene: TRBV11-2

CDR3aa: CASSVENGANTEAFF
CDR3nt: TGTGCCAGCAGCGTAGAGAACGGGGCCAACACTGAAGCTTTCTTT
j_gene: TRBJ1-1
abundance: -
d_gene: -
v_gene: TRBV9

CDR3aa: CASSVARDYGYTF
CDR3nt: TGTGCCAGCAGCGTAGCGAGGGACTATGGCTACACCTTC
j_gene: TRBJ1-2
abundance: -
d_gene: -
v_gene: TRBV9

CDR3aa: CTGSSGEYNEQFF
CDR3nt: TGCACCGGATCTAGCGGGGAATACAATGAGCAGTTCTTC
j_gene: TRBJ2-1
abundance: -
d_gene: TRBD2
v_gene: TRBV29-1

CDR3aa: CASSPQRGDYGYTF
CDR3nt: TGTGCCAGCTCACCACAGAGGGGGGACTATGGCTACACCTTC
j_gene: TRBJ1-2
abundance: -
d_gene: -
v_gene: TRBV18

CDR3aa: CASSEGETQYF
CDR3nt: TGTGCCAGCAGTGAAGGAGAGACCCAGTACTTC
j_gene: TRBJ2-5
abundance: -
d_gene: -
v_gene: TRBV6-1

CDR3aa: CASSRTENTEAFF
CDR3nt: TGTGCCAGCAGCCGGACGGAGAACACTGAAGCTTTCTTT
j_gene: TRBJ1-1
abundance: -
d_gene: -
v_gene: TRBV7-6

CDR3aa: CASSPLRQGNEQYF
CDR3nt: TGCGCCAGCAGCCCTCTGCGACAGGGGAACGAGCAGTACTTC
j_gene: TRBJ2-7
abundance: -
d_gene: TRBD1
v_gene: TRBV5-1

CDR3aa: CASNQGLSSNQPQHF
CDR3nt: TGTGCCAGTAATCAGGGTTTGTCGAGCAATCAGCCCCAGCATTTT
j_gene: TRBJ1-5
abundance: -
d_gene: -
v_gene: TRBV19